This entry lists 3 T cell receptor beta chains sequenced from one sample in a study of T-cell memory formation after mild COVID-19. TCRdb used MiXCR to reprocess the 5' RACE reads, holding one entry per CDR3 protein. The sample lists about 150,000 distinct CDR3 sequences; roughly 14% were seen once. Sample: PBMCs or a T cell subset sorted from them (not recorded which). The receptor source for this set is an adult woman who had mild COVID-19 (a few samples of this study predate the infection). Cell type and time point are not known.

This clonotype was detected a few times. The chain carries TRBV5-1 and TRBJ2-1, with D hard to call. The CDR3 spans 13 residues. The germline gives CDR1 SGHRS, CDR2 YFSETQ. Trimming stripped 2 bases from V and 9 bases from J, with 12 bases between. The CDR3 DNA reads TGCGCCAGCAGCTTATTAGAGACGGGTGAGCAGTTCTTC. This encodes CASSLLETGEQFF.

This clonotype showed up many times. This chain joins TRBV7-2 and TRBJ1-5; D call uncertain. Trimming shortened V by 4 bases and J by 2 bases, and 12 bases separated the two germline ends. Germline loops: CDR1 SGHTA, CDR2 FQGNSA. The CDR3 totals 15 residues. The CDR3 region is CASSSRGDRNQPQHF. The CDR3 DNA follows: TGTGCCAGCAGCTCCCGAGGTGATCGCAATCAGCCCCAGCATTTT.

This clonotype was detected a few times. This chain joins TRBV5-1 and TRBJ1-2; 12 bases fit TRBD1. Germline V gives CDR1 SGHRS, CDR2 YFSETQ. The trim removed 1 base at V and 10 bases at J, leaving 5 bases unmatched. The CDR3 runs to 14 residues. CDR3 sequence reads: CASSLPGQGADYTF. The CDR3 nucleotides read TGCGCCAGCAGCTTGCCGGGACAGGGGGCCGACTACACCTTC. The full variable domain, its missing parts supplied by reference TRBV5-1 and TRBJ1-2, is KAGVTQTPRYLIKTRGQQVTLSCSPISGHRSVSWYQQTPGQGLQFLFEYFSETQRNKGNFPGRFSGRQFSNSRSEMNVSTLELGDSALYLCASSLPGQGADYTFGSGTRLTVV.